This passage covers 21 T cell receptor beta chains from one sample sequenced in a study. A single record per CDR3 protein comes from TCRdb applying MiXCR to the 5' RACE reads. The sample consists of about 53,000 distinct CDR3 sequences, almost 25% of them appearing once. Sequenced: tumor-infiltrating naive CD4+ T cells sorted from the breast tumor. The subset denotes: naive CD4+ T cells, CD4+CD45RA+CD25-. The receptor set was obtained from a female donor with breast cancer.

This clonotype was seen only a few times. The rearrangement joins TRBV5-6 to TRBJ2-2, with D possibly matching TRBD1 (5 bases). CDR3 length equals 16 residues. Germline CDR1 SGHDT, CDR2 YYEEEE. V lost 1 base to trimming and J lost 0 bases, with 10 bases between them. CDR3 in amino acids: CASSLFTGSNTGELFF. CDR3 sequence (DNA): TGTGCCAGCAGCTTGTTTACAGGCTCGAACACCGGGGAGCTGTTTTTT.

Worth noting for this clonotype: Compared with germline, one end of the junction differs, possibly owing to a read error. The chain uses TRBV6-2 or TRBV6-3 and TRBJ2-7; possibly TRBD1 for D (5 bases). The CDR3 has 13 residues. Germline CDR1 reads MNHEY; CDR2 reads SVGEGT. This CDR3 is CASSSADRYDQYF. The CDR3 region has the DNA TGTGCCAGCAGTTCCGCCGACAGATACGATCAGTACTTC.

As concerns this clonotype: Mismatch with germline at one junction end may stem from a read error. The chain combines TRBV28 with TRBJ1-2; D not resolved. The CDR3 contains 12 residues. Germline V gene lookup returns CDR1 MDHEN and CDR2 SYDVKM. CDR3 coding DNA: TGCGCCAGCAGTAAGCAGCGCTATGGCTACACCTTC. Its translation: CASSKQRYGYTF.

The V gene is TRBV28, the J gene TRBJ2-3, with TRBD1 matching 9 bases. CDR1 and CDR2 from the germline V gene are MDHEN and SYDVKM. The CDR3 consists of 17 residues. V lost 5 bases, J lost 9 bases, and 18 bases stayed unmatched. CDR3: CASSPVPGQGQVWTQYF. As DNA, the CDR3 is TGTGCCAGCAGTCCCGTACCGGGACAGGGTCAAGTGTGGACGCAGTATTTT.

This clonotype has at least ten counts. The V gene is TRBV9, the J gene TRBJ1-2; a possible D gene is TRBD1 (6 bases). The CDR3 covers 13 residues. Germline CDR1 and CDR2: SGDLS and YYNGEE. V was pared by 3 bases and J by 8 bases, with 14 bases between. The CDR3 reads CASSGRTGLGYTF. CDR3 bases: TGTGCCAGCAGCGGACGTACAGGGTTAGGCTACACCTTC.

The CDR3 region is CASSQRQGATDTQYF. CDR3 DNA: TGCGCCAGCAGCCAGAGACAGGGGGCCACAGATACGCAGTATTTT. V usage is TRBV5-1 and J usage is TRBJ2-3; 10 bases align to TRBD1. Germline V lookup: CDR1 SGHRS, CDR2 YFSETQ. The CDR3 spans 15 residues. With 4 bases clipped from V and 2 bases from J, the junction kept 4 bases outside the gene matches.

This rearrangement joins TRBV3-1 to TRBJ2-1, with TRBD2 identical over 10 bases. CDR3 length equals 15 residues. Germline assignment: CDR1 LGHDT and CDR2 YNNKEL (reference sequence). V shed 4 bases, J shed 5 bases, and the junction held 5 bases outside the gene matches. The CDR3 sequence is CASSPGLARNNEQFF. CDR3 bases: TGTGCCAGCAGCCCGGGACTAGCGAGAAACAATGAGCAGTTCTTC.

This clonotype was recorded many times. The J gene is TRBJ1-1, the V gene TRBV20-1, with TRBD1 matching 8 bases. With 3 bases clipped from V and 4 bases from J, the junction kept 19 bases outside the gene matches. CDR1 is DFQATT and CDR2 is SNEGSKA in the germline V gene (reference sequence). The CDR3 has 18 amino acids. The CDR3 bases are TGCAGTGCTAGGGGTCTGGACAGGGTTGGAATTTACCGCACTGAAGCTTTCTTT. Protein product: CSARGLDRVGIYRTEAFF.

V is TRBV3-1 and J is TRBJ2-1, with TRBD1 as a possible D gene (5 bases). Germline V gene data show CDR1 as LGHDT and CDR2 as YNNKEL (reference sequence). There are 15 residues in the CDR3. V was pared by 4 bases and J by 16 bases, with 26 bases between. CDR3 residues: CASSLTGPGYNDHFF. The DNA for the CDR3 is TGTGCCAGCAGCCTTACAGGTCCCGGCTACAATGATCATTTCTTC.

This clonotype was seen a few times. The CDR3 bases are TGTGCCAGCAGCCCGATGGGACAGGCGAACACCGGGGAGCTGTTTTTT. It is translated as CASSPMGQANTGELFF. The rearrangement links TRBV7-6 to TRBJ2-2; 8 bases map to TRBD1. The length of the CDR3 is 16 residues. V shed 5 bases, J shed 0 bases, and the junction held 5 bases outside the gene matches. CDR1 SGHVS and CDR2 FNYEAQ come from the germline V gene.

There are a few counts of this clonotype. J is TRBJ1-1 and V is TRBV7-2; D is ambiguous. Germline V gene sequence: CDR1 SGHTA, CDR2 FQGNSA. Trimming cost V 5 bases and J 0 bases, with 10 bases left between them. The CDR3 length is 14 residues. CDR3 coding DNA: TGTGCCAGCAGCCCAATGGCGATGAACACTGAAGCTTTCTTT. It encodes CASSPMAMNTEAFF.

Concerning this clonotype: A junction end diverges from the germline sequence, so it may reflect a read error. V is TRBV7-7 and J is TRBJ2-3, with D unresolved. This CDR3 comprises 15 residues. CDR1 SSHAT and CDR2 FNYEAQ come from the germline V gene (reference sequence). CDR3 sequence: CASSPTDLSTDTQYF. For the CDR3, the DNA is TGTGCTAGCAGCCCCACAGACCTAAGCACAGATACGCAGTATTTT.

This clonotype was seen at least ten times. This rearrangement joins TRBV20-1 to TRBJ2-5, with D hard to call. This CDR3 is 13 amino acids long. From germline, CDR1 is DFQATT and CDR2 SNEGSKA (reference sequence). V lost 0 bases and J lost 5, with 10 bases in between. CDR3 region: CSARDTVTETQYF. CDR3 coding DNA: TGCAGTGCTAGAGATACAGTTACGGAGACCCAGTACTTC.

The rearrangement links TRBV6-2 or TRBV6-3 to TRBJ1-1; D ambiguous. The CDR3 has 14 residues. The V end lost 5 bases, the J end lost 6 bases, and 16 bases lay between the germline ends. CDR1 MNHEY and CDR2 SVGEGT come from the germline V gene. This CDR3 is CASSQMGREAEAFF. Here the CDR3 DNA reads TGTGCCAGCAGTCAAATGGGGAGGGAGGCTGAAGCTTTCTTT.

This clonotype has only a few counts. V usage is TRBV7-2 and J usage is TRBJ1-3; weak D call: TRBD1 (5 bases). The CDR3 consists of 15 residues. The V gene's germline CDR1 is SGHTA and CDR2 FQGNSA. The germline V and J ends were trimmed by 1 base and 4 bases, with 11 bases remaining between them. The CDR3 coding sequence is TGTGCCAGCAGCTTAGTTGGGGGAGGGGGAAACACCATATATTTT. It translates to CASSLVGGGGNTIYF.

The chain uses TRBV24-1 and TRBJ1-1; 9 bases align to TRBD1. CDR3 size: 14 residues. The junction had 9 bases not matched to a gene; V was cut back by 4 bases and J by 10 bases. Germline CDR1 and CDR2: KGHDR and SFDVKD. CDR3: CATSETGTGMRAFF. The CDR3 DNA sequence: TGTGCCACCAGTGAGACCGGGACAGGGATGAGAGCTTTCTTT.

This clonotype was seen only a few times. The chain combines TRBV15 with TRBJ2-7; TRBD1 matches at 7 bases. The CDR3 length is 13 residues. The germline gives CDR1 LNHNV, CDR2 YYDKDF (reference sequence). Trimming cost V 5 bases and J 4 bases; bases outside gene matches: 5. The CDR3 bases are TGTGCCACCAGCCTAGGACAGGAGTACGAGCAGTACTTC. It is translated as CATSLGQEYEQYF.

This sequence joins TRBV11-2 and TRBJ2-7; 13 bases agree with TRBD2. The V segment lost 9 bases and the J segment 7 bases; nucleotides outside the gene matches: 12. The CDR3 is made up of 15 amino acids. Germline V gene sequence: CDR1 SGHAT, CDR2 FQNNGV. This chain's CDR3 is CASSLTSGRAIEQYF. CDR3 coding DNA: TGTGCCAGTAGCCTCACTAGCGGGAGGGCCATTGAGCAGTACTTC. The variable domain in full, completed from reference TRBV11-2 and TRBJ2-7, reads EAGVAQSPRYKIIEKRQSVAFWCNPISGHATLYWYQQILGQGPKLLIQFQNNGVVDDSQLPKDRFSAERLKGVDSTLKIQPAKLEDSAVYLCASSLTSGRAIEQYFGPGTRLTVT.

This clonotype was picked up a small number of times. This rearrangement joins TRBV7-9 to TRBJ1-3, with unresolved D. Germline CDR1 and CDR2: SEHNR and FQNEAQ (reference sequence). V was cut by 3 bases and J by 3 bases, with 9 bases left in between. The CDR3 extends over 14 amino acids. Here the CDR3 reads CASSFSVGGNTIYF. The DNA of the CDR3 is TGTGCCAGCAGCTTTAGCGTCGGTGGAAACACCATATATTTT.

The chain uses TRBV28 and TRBJ2-5; D gene unclear. Germline V gives CDR1 MDHEN, CDR2 SYDVKM. Trimming shortened V by 6 bases and J by 5 bases, and 7 bases separated the two germline ends. The CDR3 totals 11 residues. The CDR3 loop reads CASSRRETQYF. The CDR3, as DNA: TGTGCCAGCAGCCGAAGGGAGACCCAGTACTTC.

There are a few counts of this clonotype. J is TRBJ2-2 and V is TRBV6-5, with D perhaps TRBD2 (6 bases). Trimming left V 0 bases short and J 6 bases short, with 11 bases between. Germline V gene sequence: CDR1 MNHEY, CDR2 SVGAGI. CDR3 length: 15 residues. For the CDR3, the DNA is TGTGCCAGCAGTTACTCGAGTTGGGGGGCCGGGGAGCTGTTTTTT. Translation: CASSYSSWGAGELFF.